The T cell receptor (beta chain) described here comes from a study of blood T cell repertoires in COVID-19. As for the study in general: COVID-19 samples collected from the United States, Italy and Spain covered acute and convalescent phases. Sources were T cells, B-cell-depleted T cells, or PBMCs; the material itself was cDNA or gDNA.

Authors' methods: Amplification from reference gene primers served as the basis for estimated nucleated cell counts. Produced via immunoSEQ multiplex PCR; TCRdb's table is partial and in-frame only. Clone size and the V and J calls come from that table; the DNA yielded D and trimming. The sample includes tens of thousands of clones, around 86% seen only once; the top ten take roughly 9%. The CDR3 runs to 12 residues. Deletions cut 4 bases from V and 7 bases from J, with 11 bases between. The germline gives CDR1 MDHEN, CDR2 SYDVKM. The chain recombines TRBV28 with TRBJ2-7; possibly TRBD1 for D (5 bases). The sequence was obtained from a human donor in a cohort sampled during active COVID-19. The sample consisted of peripheral blood. The CDR3 DNA reads TGTGCCAGCAGTTCGACAGTGGGGGAGCAGTACTTC. It is translated as CASSSTVGEQYF.